This entry lists 25 T cell receptor beta chains sequenced from one sample in a study of T cell responses to AZD1222 COVID-19 vaccine. Produced via immunoSEQ multiplex PCR; TCRdb's table is partial and in-frame only. Of some 110,000 clones in the sample, approximately 85% were seen once. Source: peripheral blood, taken 28 days after the second AZD1222 dose. These receptors came from an adult who received the AZD1222 COVID-19 vaccine.

The chain carries TRBV15 and TRBJ1-4; 10 nucleotides align to TRBD1. The CDR3 runs to 18 residues. The V and J ends lost 4 bases and 2 bases, in that order; junction bases with no gene match: 10. Germline-derived CDR1 and CDR2 are LNHNV and YYDKDF (reference sequence). CDR3 protein: CATSNKTGGSATNEKLFF. CDR3 bases: TGTGCCACCAGCAACAAGACAGGGGGCTCGGCTACTAATGAAAAACTGTTTTTT. Looking up the rest from reference TRBV15 and TRBJ1-4 gives the full variable domain: DAMVIQNPRYQVTQFGKPVTLSCSQTLNHNVMYWYQQKSSQAPKLLFHYYDKDFNNEADTPDNFQSRRPNTSFCFLDIRSPGLGDTAMYLCATSNKTGGSATNEKLFFGSGTQLSVL.

V is TRBV28 and J is TRBJ1-2; D gene uncertain. The CDR3 totals 14 residues. Trimming cost V 3 bases and J 5 bases, with 13 bases left between them. Germline V gene lookup returns CDR1 MDHEN and CDR2 SYDVKM. CDR3 sequence: CASSLAAGNYGYTF. In DNA, the CDR3 is TGTGCCAGCAGTTTGGCGGCGGGGAATTATGGCTACACCTTC.

The chain combines TRBV7-2 with TRBJ2-3; maybe TRBD1 (6 bases). Germline V lookup: CDR1 SGHTA, CDR2 FQGNSA. Trimming shortened V by 4 bases and J by 5 bases, and 10 bases separated the two germline ends. The CDR3 is 13 residues long. Here the CDR3 DNA reads TGTGCCAGCAGCTCCCAGGGGTTAGATACGCAGTATTTT. It codes for CASSSQGLDTQYF.

The chain employs TRBV23-1 and TRBJ1-2; D unresolved. TRBV23-1 is flagged as an ORF with uncertain function. Trimming took 7 bases from V and 8 from J, leaving 14 bases between them. The CDR3 runs 12 residues. CDR3 amino acids: CASTPSGNGYTF. The DNA for the CDR3 is TGCGCCAGCACCCCCTCCGGGAACGGCTACACCTTC.

V is TRBV2 and J is TRBJ1-1; TRBD1 aligns across 7 bases. CDR1 is SNHLY and CDR2 is FYNNEI in the germline V gene. The junction had 9 bases not matched to a gene; V was cut back by 4 bases and J by 1 base. This CDR3 has 16 residues. CDR3 nucleotide sequence: TGTGCCAGCAGTGTACCTTTGGACAGGCCGAACACTGAAGCTTTCTTT. This sequence encodes CASSVPLDRPNTEAFF.

The chain combines TRBV18 with TRBJ1-2; a weak D match, TRBD1 (6 bases). The CDR3 is made up of 14 amino acids. Between the trimmed V and J ends, which lost 0 bases and 7 bases, there was a span of 12 bases. CDR1 is KGHSH and CDR2 is LQKENI in the germline V gene. CDR3 sequence: CASSPPGQSLGYTF. CDR3 DNA sequence: TGTGCCAGCTCACCACCGGGACAAAGTCTTGGCTACACCTTC.

This clone occurred once. The genes are TRBV12-3 or TRBV12-4 and TRBJ1-2; D uncertain. The CDR3 length is 13 residues. V gave up 6 bases and J gave up 4 bases, with 12 bases separating them. The CDR3 DNA is TGTGCCAGCAGCTCCTCGGGTGGCTATGGCTACACCTTC. This gives the protein CASSSSGGYGYTF.

This chain uses TRBV5-4 with TRBJ2-2; 9 positions match TRBD1. CDR3 length: 14 residues. V was pared by 4 bases and J by 6 bases, with 4 bases of the junction left unmatched. CDR1 and CDR2 from the germline V gene are SGHNT and YYREEE (reference sequence). The CDR3 spells CASSPRTGAGELFF. The CDR3 region has the DNA TGTGCCAGCAGCCCAAGGACAGGGGCCGGGGAGCTGTTTTTT.

V and J are TRBV19 and TRBJ1-3; tentative D call: TRBD1 (6 bases). This CDR3 spans 14 amino acids. V gave up 5 bases and J gave up 3 bases, with 11 bases separating them. From germline, CDR1 is LNHDA and CDR2 SQIVND (reference sequence). As DNA, the CDR3 is TGTGCCAGTAGTGAGACAGGACGTGGAAACACCATATATTTT. As protein: CASSETGRGNTIYF.

This rearrangement joins TRBV5-1 to TRBJ1-6; D remains unclear. The V end was cut by 1 base, the J end by 11 bases, with 7 bases between. The CDR3 sequence is 12 residues long. CDR1 and CDR2 from the germline V gene are SGHRS and YFSETQ. CDR3: CASSLTDAPLHF. CDR3 DNA: TGCGCCAGCAGCTTGACGGACGCACCCCTCCACTTT.

As regards this clone: The junction shows a germline mismatch at one end, possibly a read error. The rearrangement joins TRBV12-3 or TRBV12-4 to TRBJ1-2; D remains unclear. CDR3 length: 13 residues. The CDR3 DNA reads as TGTGCCAGCACCACCGGATCTAAATATGGCTACACCTTC. Translating it yields CASTTGSKYGYTF.

V usage is TRBV27 and J usage is TRBJ2-7, with 7 bases lining up with TRBD1. After removal of 0 bases from V and 1 base from J, the junction contained 6 bases not matched to a gene. The CDR3 extends over 16 amino acids. Germline CDR1 reads MNHEY; CDR2 reads SMNVEV (reference sequence). Here the CDR3 reads CASSLSSGTESYEQYF. For the CDR3, the DNA is TGTGCCAGCAGTTTATCGTCCGGGACAGAATCCTACGAGCAGTACTTC.

The V call is TRBV28, the J call TRBJ1-1, with a possible D match to TRBD1 (5 bases). The CDR3 contains 13 residues. The V gene lost 4 bases and the J gene lost 0 bases, with 6 bases spanning the gap. Looked up from germline, CDR1 is MDHEN and CDR2 is SYDVKM. The CDR3 loop reads CASSYRMNTEAFF. The CDR3 DNA follows: TGTGCCAGCAGTTACAGGATGAACACTGAAGCTTTCTTT.

This sequence joins TRBV3-1 (or the pseudogene TRBV3-2) and TRBJ2-7; unclear D gene. V was clipped by 0 bases and J by 4 bases, with 22 bases between them. The CDR3 has 18 residues. CDR1 is LGHDT and CDR2 is YNNKEL in the germline V gene (reference sequence). Here the CDR3 DNA reads TGTGCCAGCAGCCAAGATCTAAGGTCTTTCAAGTTCGTATACGAGCAGTACTTC. Its protein is CASSQDLRSFKFVYEQYF.

This sequence joins TRBV15 and TRBJ1-5; weak D call: TRBD1 (6 bases). CDR3 length: 15 amino acids. The germline V gene has CDR1 LNHNV and CDR2 YYDKDF (reference sequence). Trimming took off 2 bases at V and 7 bases at J, with 15 bases between the two ends. The CDR3 is CATSRSQGLGQPQHF. CDR3 nucleotide sequence: TGTGCCACCAGCAGAAGCCAGGGGCTGGGGCAGCCCCAGCATTTT.

This chain links TRBV4-1 with TRBJ1-5; 7 bases fit TRBD1. Germline V CDR1 and CDR2: MGHRA, YSYEKL. V trimming: 4 bases; J trimming: 2 bases; junction bases outside the gene matches: 8. This CDR3 comprises 16 residues. The CDR3 spells CASSPSDRAGNQPQHF. The CDR3 nucleotides read TGCGCCAGCAGCCCCAGCGACAGGGCCGGCAATCAGCCCCAGCATTTT.

This clone has only a few counts. CDR3 loop: CASSRDSTENSPLHF. As DNA, the CDR3 is TGTGCCAGCAGCCGAGACTCCACGGAGAATTCACCCCTCCACTTT. The rearrangement links TRBV7-9 to TRBJ1-6; D uncertain. There are 15 residues in the CDR3. Germline V gene sequence: CDR1 SEHNR, CDR2 FQNEAQ (reference sequence). The V end was cut by 5 bases, the J end by 7 bases, with 15 bases between.

J is TRBJ2-7 and V is TRBV5-6, with 8 bases fitting TRBD1. J gave up 2 bases and V 1 base, and 8 bases lay outside the gene matches. The CDR3 sequence is 16 residues long. The germline V gene has CDR1 SGHDT and CDR2 YYEEEE. The CDR3 here is CASSLWWTQGAYEQYF. CDR3 in DNA: TGTGCCAGCAGCTTGTGGTGGACACAGGGGGCCTACGAGCAGTACTTC.

A few counts support this clone. This rearrangement joins TRBV6-6 to TRBJ1-5; TRBD1 is a possible D gene (6 bases). This CDR3 spans 14 amino acids. Germline loops: CDR1 MNHNY, CDR2 SVGAGI (reference sequence). V was cut by 8 bases and J by 4 bases, with 15 bases left in between. As DNA, the CDR3 is TGTGCCAGCGGCCCTGGGGGCTCGAATCAGCCCCAGCATTTT. Amino acid sequence: CASGPGGSNQPQHF.

This clone was observed once. This chain links TRBV25-1 with TRBJ1-1; maybe TRBD1 (5 bases). The V end lost 7 bases, the J end lost 3 bases, and 18 bases lay between the germline ends. Germline V gene lookup returns CDR1 MGHDK and CDR2 SYGVNS. This CDR3 has 15 amino acids. The CDR3 region is CASTMAGQGDTEAFF. DNA of the CDR3: TGTGCCAGCACGATGGCTGGGCAGGGCGACACTGAAGCTTTCTTT.

V is TRBV4-1 and J is TRBJ1-2; unclear D gene. The CDR3 is 17 amino acids. The V and J ends lost 3 bases and 1 base respectively, with 18 bases between them. Germline CDR1 and CDR2: MGHRA and YSYEKL. In DNA form, the CDR3 reads TGCGCCAGCAGCCACCCACCGGTAGGGATGGGTAACTATGGCTACACCTTC. Amino acid sequence: CASSHPPVGMGNYGYTF.

The CDR3 DNA sequence: TGTGCCAGTAGTATAGTGTTTGGGACAGGGGATTACGAGCAGTACTTC. Translated: CASSIVFGTGDYEQYF. This chain joins TRBV19 and TRBJ2-7; 10 bases match TRBD1. Trimming cost V 1 base and J 4 bases; bases outside gene matches: 7. The CDR3 has 16 amino acids. The germline V gene has CDR1 LNHDA and CDR2 SQIVND (reference sequence).

The chain is built from TRBV3-1 (or the pseudogene TRBV3-2) and TRBJ1-2; 7 bases align to TRBD1. The V and J ends lost 0 bases and 8 bases, in that order; junction bases with no gene match: 9. Germline assignment: CDR1 LGHDT and CDR2 YNNKEL (reference sequence). This CDR3 is 15 amino acids long. As DNA, the CDR3 is TGTGCCAGCAGCCAAGATTTGGGGGTAGGGGGCGGCTACACCTTC. This sequence encodes CASSQDLGVGGGYTF.

The V call is TRBV5-1, the J call TRBJ2-1; D gene ambiguous. Trimming cost V 2 bases and J 8 bases, with 8 bases left between them. This CDR3 region has 12 residues. Germline V gives CDR1 SGHRS, CDR2 YFSETQ. The CDR3 is CASSLEAHEQFF. In DNA, the CDR3 is TGCGCCAGCAGCTTAGAGGCTCATGAGCAGTTCTTC.

The sample holds one count of this clone. This rearrangement joins TRBV30 to TRBJ1-4, with D unresolved. CDR3 length equals 13 residues. Germline V gives CDR1 GTSNPN, CDR2 SVGIG (reference sequence). Trimming removed 0 bases at V and 8 bases at J, with 10 bases between. The CDR3 region is CAWSVKLGEKLFF. In nucleotides, the CDR3 is TGTGCCTGGAGTGTAAAATTAGGGGAAAAACTGTTTTTT.